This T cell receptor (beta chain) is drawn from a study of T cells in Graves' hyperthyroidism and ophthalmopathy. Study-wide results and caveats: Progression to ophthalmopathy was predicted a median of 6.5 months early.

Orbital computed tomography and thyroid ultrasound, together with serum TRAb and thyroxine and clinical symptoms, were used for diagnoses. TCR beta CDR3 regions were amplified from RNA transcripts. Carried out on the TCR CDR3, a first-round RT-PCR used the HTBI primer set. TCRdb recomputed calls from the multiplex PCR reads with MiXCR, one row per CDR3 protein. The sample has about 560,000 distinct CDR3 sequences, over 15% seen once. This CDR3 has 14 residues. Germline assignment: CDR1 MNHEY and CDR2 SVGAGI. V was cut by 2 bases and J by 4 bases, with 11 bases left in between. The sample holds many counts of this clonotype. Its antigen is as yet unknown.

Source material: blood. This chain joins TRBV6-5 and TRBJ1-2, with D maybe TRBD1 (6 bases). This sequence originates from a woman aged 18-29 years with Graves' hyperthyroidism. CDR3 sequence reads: CASSYVQGGYGYTF. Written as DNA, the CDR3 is TGTGCCAGCAGTTACGTACAGGGAGGCTATGGCTACACCTTC.